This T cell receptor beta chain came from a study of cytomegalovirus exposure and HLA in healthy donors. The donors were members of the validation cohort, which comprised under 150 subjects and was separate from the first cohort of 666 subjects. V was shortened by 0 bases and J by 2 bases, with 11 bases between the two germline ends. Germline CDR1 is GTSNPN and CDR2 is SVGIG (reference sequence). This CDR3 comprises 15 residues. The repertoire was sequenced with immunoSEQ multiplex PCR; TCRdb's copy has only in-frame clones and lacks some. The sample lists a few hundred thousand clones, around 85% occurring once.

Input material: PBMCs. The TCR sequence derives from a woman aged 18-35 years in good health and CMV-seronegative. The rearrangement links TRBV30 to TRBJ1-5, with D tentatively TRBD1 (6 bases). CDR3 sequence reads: CAWSVQGKGNQPQHF. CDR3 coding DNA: TGTGCCTGGAGTGTCCAGGGGAAGGGCAATCAGCCCCAGCATTTT.